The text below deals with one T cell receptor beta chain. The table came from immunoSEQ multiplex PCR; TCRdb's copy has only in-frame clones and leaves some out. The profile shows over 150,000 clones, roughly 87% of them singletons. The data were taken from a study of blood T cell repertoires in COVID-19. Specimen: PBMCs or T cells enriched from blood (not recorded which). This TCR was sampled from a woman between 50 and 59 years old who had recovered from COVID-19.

The CDR3 here is CASSLTPLNTGELFF. For the CDR3, the DNA is TGTGCCAGCAGCTTAACCCCACTGAACACCGGGGAGCTGTTTTTT. The gene calls are TRBV7-3 and TRBJ2-2; D uncertain. Germline CDR1 SGHTA, CDR2 FQGTGA. Trimming removed 0 bases at V and 1 base at J, with 6 bases between. The CDR3 sequence is 15 residues long. The whole variable domain, remainder taken from reference TRBV7-3 and TRBJ2-2, is GAGVSQTPSNKVTEKGKYVELRCDPISGHTALYWYRQSLGQGPEFLIYFQGTGAADDSGLPNDRFFAVRPEGSVSTLKIQRTERGDSAVYLCASSLTPLNTGELFFGEGSRLTVL.